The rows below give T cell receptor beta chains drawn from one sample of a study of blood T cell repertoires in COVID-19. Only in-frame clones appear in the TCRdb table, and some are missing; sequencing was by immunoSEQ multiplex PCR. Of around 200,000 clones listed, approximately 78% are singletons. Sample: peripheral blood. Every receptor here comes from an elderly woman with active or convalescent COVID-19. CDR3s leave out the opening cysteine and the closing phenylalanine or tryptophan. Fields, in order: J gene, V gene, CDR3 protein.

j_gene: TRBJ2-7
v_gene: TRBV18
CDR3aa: ASGTRSGEQY

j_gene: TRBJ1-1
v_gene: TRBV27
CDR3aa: ASSNRDRGAF

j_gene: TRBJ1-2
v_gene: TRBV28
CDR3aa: ASSFSLSDAGPWAYGYT

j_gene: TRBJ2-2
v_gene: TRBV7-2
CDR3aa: ASSLSRATGELF

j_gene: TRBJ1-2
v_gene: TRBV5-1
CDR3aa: ASSFGQGAGYT

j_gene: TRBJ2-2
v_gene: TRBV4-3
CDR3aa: ASSQGAGASTGELF

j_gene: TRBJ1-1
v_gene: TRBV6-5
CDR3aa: ASSWGTEGTEAF

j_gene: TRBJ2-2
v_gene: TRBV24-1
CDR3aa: ATGRQGQGTGELF

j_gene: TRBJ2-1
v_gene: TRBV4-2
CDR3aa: ASSQDRRQVGGGQF

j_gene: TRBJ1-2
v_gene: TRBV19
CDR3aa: ASSSVNAGGYGYT

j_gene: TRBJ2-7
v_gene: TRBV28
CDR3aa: ASTMGQGPYEQY